Presented here are 15 T cell receptor beta chains from one specimen sequenced in a study of OX40 agonist ivuxolimab in advanced cancers. TCRdb keeps only in-frame clones here, not all; method: immunoSEQ multiplex PCR. This table has tens of thousands of clones, 75% to 90% appearing once. This sample comprised CD4+ or CD8+ T cells sorted from blood, obtained in a trial of the OX40 agonist ivuxolimab. The receptors derive from an adult with an advanced solid tumor such as melanoma, head and neck, liver or kidney cancer.

This clone was counted a single time. This sequence joins TRBV29-1 and TRBJ2-2; 8 nucleotides line up with TRBD1. CDR1 and CDR2 (germline): SQVTM, ANQGSEA. This CDR3 is built from 15 residues. J was trimmed by 5 bases and V by 6 bases; bases with no gene match: 11. CDR3 in DNA: TGCAGCGTGGAACTTGGGACAGGAGGGACCGGGGAGCTGTTTTTT. Protein sequence: CSVELGTGGTGELFF.

The chain employs TRBV7-8 and TRBJ2-7; D might be TRBD1 (5 bases). This CDR3 spans 12 amino acids. Germline-derived CDR1 and CDR2 are SGHVS and FQNEAQ. Trimming took 2 bases from V and 6 from J, leaving 8 bases between them. The CDR3 DNA follows: TGTGCCAGCAGCTTACTAGGGGCCGAGCAGTACTTC. Encoded protein: CASSLLGAEQYF.

This clone showed up just a few times. The chain recombines TRBV2 with TRBJ1-4; D unclear. CDR3 length equals 15 residues. Germline-derived CDR1 and CDR2 are SNHLY and FYNNEI. Trimming cost V 8 bases and J 3 bases, with 16 bases left between them. In DNA, the CDR3 is TGTGCCAGCTCGGAGCGGTACCCAGCTAATGAAAAACTGTTTTTT. It encodes CASSERYPANEKLFF.

This chain joins TRBV6-5 and TRBJ2-7; D not certain. V gave up 6 bases and J gave up 2 bases, with 17 bases separating them. There are 15 residues in the CDR3. Germline V gene sequence: CDR1 MNHEY, CDR2 SVGAGI. As DNA, the CDR3 is TGTGCCAGCAGATCTCCGATCAGTCCCACCTACGAGCAGTACTTC. Translated, it gives CASRSPISPTYEQYF.

The chain combines TRBV5-1 with TRBJ2-1, with 8 positions matching TRBD2. The V gene's germline CDR1 is SGHRS and CDR2 YFSETQ. Germline trimming cut 4 bases from V and 4 bases from J; bases unmatched to any gene: 4. The CDR3 covers 14 residues. CDR3 bases: TGCGCCAGCAGCCCCCAGCGGGGGTACAATGAGCAGTTCTTC. Protein product: CASSPQRGYNEQFF.

This clone was seen a single time. This rearrangement joins TRBV28 to TRBJ2-7; D perhaps matches TRBD2 (6 bases). The CDR3 loop spans 14 amino acids. V lost 2 bases, J lost 3 bases, and 11 bases lay in between. Germline CDR1 MDHEN, CDR2 SYDVKM. The CDR3 reads CASSLAGLGYEQYF. The CDR3 region has the DNA TGTGCCAGCAGTTTAGCGGGACTGGGCTACGAGCAGTACTTC.

This clone was seen a single time. V and J are TRBV6-1 and TRBJ2-7, with D possibly matching TRBD1 (5 bases). Germline V gene lookup returns CDR1 MNHNS and CDR2 SASEGT. CDR3 length: 11 residues. Trimming removed 10 bases at V and 5 bases at J, with 12 bases between. The chain's CDR3 is CATSARDEQYF. In DNA, the CDR3 is TGTGCCACGTCCGCCAGGGACGAGCAGTACTTC.

This CDR3 reads CASSRGGIDTQYF. CDR3 coding DNA: TGTGCCAGCAGTAGGGGGGGAATAGATACGCAGTATTTT. The chain recombines TRBV27 with TRBJ2-3, with D perhaps matching TRBD2 (7 bases). The germline V gene has CDR1 MNHEY and CDR2 SMNVEV (reference sequence). This CDR3 has 13 residues. The germline V and J ends were trimmed by 5 bases and 5 bases, with 11 bases remaining between them.

The chain links TRBV2 to TRBJ2-1; D is possibly TRBD1 (5 bases). The CDR3 loop spans 13 amino acids. The ends were cut back, 7 bases at V and 8 bases at J, with 15 bases in the middle. CDR1 is SNHLY, CDR2 FYNNEI, per germline. The CDR3 DNA sequence: TGTGCCAGCATCTGGCAGTGGGGCGATGAGCAGTTCTTC. Its protein product is CASIWQWGDEQFF. Supplemented by reference TRBV2 and TRBJ2-1, the full variable domain reads EPEVTQTPSHQVTQMGQEVILRCVPISNHLYFYWYRQILGQKVEFLVSFYNNEISEKSEIFDDQFSVERPDGSNFTLKIRSTKLEDSAMYFCASIWQWGDEQFFGPGTRLTVL.

The rearrangement links TRBV23-1 to TRBJ1-2; 8 bases agree with TRBD1. TRBV23-1 is annotated as an ORF whose role is uncertain. Trimming cost V 8 bases and J 6 bases; bases outside gene matches: 8. The CDR3 sequence is 13 residues long. The CDR3: CASGAGGRDGYTF. As DNA, the CDR3 is TGCGCCAGCGGGGCAGGGGGCCGGGATGGCTACACCTTC.

The rearrangement joins TRBV10-1 to TRBJ1-1; a weak D match, TRBD1 (6 bases). The CDR3 extends over 13 amino acids. Trimming removed 8 bases from V and 2 bases from J, with 12 bases in between. Germline CDR1 and CDR2: WNHNN and SYGVQD (reference sequence). The CDR3 coding sequence is TGCGCCAGCCAAGGACAGCCTAACACTGAAGCTTTCTTT. It specifies CASQGQPNTEAFF.

The chain recombines TRBV7-9 with TRBJ2-1; D might be TRBD2 (6 bases). The CDR3 is made up of 17 amino acids. V was clipped by 1 base and J by 8 bases, with 21 bases between them. The germline CDR1 and CDR2 sequences are SEHNR and FQNEAQ (reference sequence). The CDR3 region is CASSLGFGGGFGDEQFF. CDR3 coding DNA: TGTGCCAGCAGCTTAGGTTTCGGGGGAGGCTTCGGTGATGAGCAGTTCTTC.

V gene TRBV18 combines with J gene TRBJ1-1, with D perhaps TRBD1 (5 bases). The germline V gene encodes CDR1 KGHSH and CDR2 LQKENI. The CDR3 runs 14 residues. Trimming shortened V by 0 bases and J by 4 bases, and 9 bases separated the two germline ends. The CDR3 DNA reads TGTGCCAGCTCACCACCGGAGGGGTTCACTGAAGCTTTCTTT. Residues: CASSPPEGFTEAFF.

The CDR3 here is CASSESQVTIAKNIQYF. CDR3 nucleotides: TGTGCCAGCAGTGAAAGTCAGGTCACGATAGCCAAAAACATTCAGTACTTC. This chain links TRBV2 with TRBJ2-4, with unresolved D. Between the trimmed V and J ends, which lost 2 bases and 0 bases, there was a span of 14 bases. Germline CDR1 reads SNHLY; CDR2 reads FYNNEI. The CDR3 totals 17 residues.

The chain has TRBV21-1 and TRBJ1-1; no check of the table's D call, TRBD1, against the DNA was made. TRBV21-1 is given as a pseudogene. The length of the CDR3 is 15 residues. CDR3 DNA: TGTGCCAGCAGCAGGGGGACAGGGGGAAACACTGAAGCTTTCTTT. Translated: CASSRGTGGNTEAFF.